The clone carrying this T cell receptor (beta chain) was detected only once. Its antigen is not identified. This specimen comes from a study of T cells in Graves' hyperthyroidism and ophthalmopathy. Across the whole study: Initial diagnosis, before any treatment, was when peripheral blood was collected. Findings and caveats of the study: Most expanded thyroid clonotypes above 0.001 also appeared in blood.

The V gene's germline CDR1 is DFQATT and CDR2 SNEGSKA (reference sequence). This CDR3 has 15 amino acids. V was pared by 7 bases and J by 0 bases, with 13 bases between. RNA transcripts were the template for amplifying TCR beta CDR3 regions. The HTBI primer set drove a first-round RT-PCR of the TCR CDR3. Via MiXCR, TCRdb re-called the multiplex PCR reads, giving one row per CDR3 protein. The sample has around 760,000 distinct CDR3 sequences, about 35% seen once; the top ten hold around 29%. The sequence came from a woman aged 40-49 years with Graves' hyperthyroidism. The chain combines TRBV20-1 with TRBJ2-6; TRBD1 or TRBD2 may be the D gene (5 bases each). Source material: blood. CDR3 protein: CSVRPGTSGANVLTF. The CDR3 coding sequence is TGCAGTGTTCGACCGGGGACCTCTGGGGCCAACGTCCTGACTTTC.